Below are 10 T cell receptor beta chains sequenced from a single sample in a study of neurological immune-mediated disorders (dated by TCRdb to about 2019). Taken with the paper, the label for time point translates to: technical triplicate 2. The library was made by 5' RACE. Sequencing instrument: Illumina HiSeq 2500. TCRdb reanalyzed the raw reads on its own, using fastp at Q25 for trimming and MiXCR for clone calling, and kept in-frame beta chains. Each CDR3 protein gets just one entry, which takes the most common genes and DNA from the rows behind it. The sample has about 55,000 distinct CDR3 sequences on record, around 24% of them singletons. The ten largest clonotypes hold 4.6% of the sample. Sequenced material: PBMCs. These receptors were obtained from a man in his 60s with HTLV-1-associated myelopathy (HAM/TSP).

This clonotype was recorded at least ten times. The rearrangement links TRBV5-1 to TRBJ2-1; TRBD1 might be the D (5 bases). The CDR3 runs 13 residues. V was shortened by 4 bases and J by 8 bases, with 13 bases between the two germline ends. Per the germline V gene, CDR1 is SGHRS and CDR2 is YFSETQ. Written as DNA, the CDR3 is TGCGCCAGCAGCCCTACAGGATGGTATGAGCAGTTCTTC. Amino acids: CASSPTGWYEQFF.

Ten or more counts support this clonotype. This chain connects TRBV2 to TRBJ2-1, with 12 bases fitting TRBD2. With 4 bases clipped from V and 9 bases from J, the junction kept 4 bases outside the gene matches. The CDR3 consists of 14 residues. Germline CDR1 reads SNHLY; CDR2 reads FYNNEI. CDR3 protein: CASSASGRAGEQFF. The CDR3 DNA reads TGTGCCAGCAGTGCTAGCGGGAGGGCCGGTGAGCAGTTCTTC.

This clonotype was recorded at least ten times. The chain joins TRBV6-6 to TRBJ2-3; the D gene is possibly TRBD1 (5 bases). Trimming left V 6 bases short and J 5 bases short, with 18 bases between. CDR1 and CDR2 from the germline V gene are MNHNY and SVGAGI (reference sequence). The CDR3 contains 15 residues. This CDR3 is CASRRAGITRDTQYF. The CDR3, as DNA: TGTGCCAGCAGAAGGGCAGGGATAACAAGAGATACGCAGTATTTT.

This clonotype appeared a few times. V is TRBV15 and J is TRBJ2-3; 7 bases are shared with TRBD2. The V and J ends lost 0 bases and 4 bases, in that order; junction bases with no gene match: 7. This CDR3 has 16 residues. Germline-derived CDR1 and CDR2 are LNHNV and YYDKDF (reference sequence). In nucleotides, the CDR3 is TGTGCCACCAGCAGAGAATCGGGAGGATTGCCAGATACGCAGTATTTT. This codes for CATSRESGGLPDTQYF.

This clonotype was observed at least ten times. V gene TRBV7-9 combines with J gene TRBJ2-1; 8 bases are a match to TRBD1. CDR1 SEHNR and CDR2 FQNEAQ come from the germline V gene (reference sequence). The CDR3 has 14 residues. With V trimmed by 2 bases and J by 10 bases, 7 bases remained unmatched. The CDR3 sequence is CASSLSDRASEQFF. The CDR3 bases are TGTGCCAGCAGCTTATCGGACAGGGCGAGCGAGCAGTTCTTC.

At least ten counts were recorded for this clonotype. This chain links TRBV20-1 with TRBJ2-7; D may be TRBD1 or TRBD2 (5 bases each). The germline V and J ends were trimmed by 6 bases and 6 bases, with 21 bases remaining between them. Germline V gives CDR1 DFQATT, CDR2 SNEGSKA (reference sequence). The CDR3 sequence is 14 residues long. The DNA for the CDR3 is TGCAGTGCAGCCCGGGACCCATCCGTTCCCGAGCAGTACTTC. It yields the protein CSAARDPSVPEQYF.

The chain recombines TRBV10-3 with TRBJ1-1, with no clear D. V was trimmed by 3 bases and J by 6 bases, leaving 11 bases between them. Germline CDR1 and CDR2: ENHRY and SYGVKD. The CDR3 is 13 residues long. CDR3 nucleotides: TGTGCCATCAGTGAAAAGCCGACATCTGAAGCTTTCTTT. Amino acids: CAISEKPTSEAFF.

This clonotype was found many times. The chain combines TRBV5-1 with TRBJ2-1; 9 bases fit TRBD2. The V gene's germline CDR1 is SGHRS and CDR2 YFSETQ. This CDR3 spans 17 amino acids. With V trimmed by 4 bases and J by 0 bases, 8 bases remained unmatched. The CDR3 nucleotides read TGCGCCAGCAGCCCCAGACTAGCGGCCGGCTCCTACAATGAGCAGTTCTTC. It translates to CASSPRLAAGSYNEQFF.

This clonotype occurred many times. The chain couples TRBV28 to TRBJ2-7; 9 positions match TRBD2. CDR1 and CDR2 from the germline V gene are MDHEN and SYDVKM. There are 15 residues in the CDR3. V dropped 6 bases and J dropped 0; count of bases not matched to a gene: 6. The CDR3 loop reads CASRPSGTVSYEQYF. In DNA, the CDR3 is TGTGCCAGCAGGCCTAGCGGGACGGTCTCCTACGAGCAGTACTTC.

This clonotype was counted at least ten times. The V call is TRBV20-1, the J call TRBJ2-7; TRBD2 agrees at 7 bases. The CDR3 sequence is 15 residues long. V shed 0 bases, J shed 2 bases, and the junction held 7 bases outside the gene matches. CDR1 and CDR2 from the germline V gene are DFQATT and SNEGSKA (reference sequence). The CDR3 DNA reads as TGCAGTGCTAGAGATGGGGGGGAGCCGACCTACGAGCAGTACTTC. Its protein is CSARDGGEPTYEQYF.